Listed below are T cell receptor beta chains from one sample, sequenced in a study of shared T cell receptors in the human thymus. Repertoires were generated with immunoSEQ multiplex PCR, while TCRdb's copy carries only in-frame clones and drops some. Seen here are 720,000 or so clones, approximately 83% observed once, and the top ten hold more than 0.008%. The same sample was also studied in work on human thymus T cells.

Sample: thymocytes. Receptors originate from a girl under three years old with a congenital heart defect. The conserved cysteine and the conserved F or W are not part of the CDR3 here.

length	V	J	CDR3
11	TRBV27	TRBJ1-2	ASRGKADYGYT
16	TRBV5-6	TRBJ1-6	ASSVDRERSSYNSPLH
11	TRBV29-1	TRBJ1-4	SVQGTGREKLF
15	TRBV4-3	TRBJ2-1	ASSQEPPGSSYNEQF
14	TRBV5-6	TRBJ1-6	ASSLGGGRYNSPLH
12	TRBV29-1	TRBJ1-1	SVVAQGLNTEAF
12	TRBV5-4	TRBJ2-5	ASSAGTSQETQY
13	TRBV7-2	TRBJ1-2	ASSPHPDRGHGYT
10	TRBV29-1	TRBJ1-4	SVRVRNEKLF
13	TRBV28	TRBJ1-1	ASWTGSYMNTEAF
13	TRBV7-9	TRBJ1-3	ASSLGGGAGNTIY
12	TRBV7-2	TRBJ1-1	ASSDRTARAEAF
11	TRBV27	TRBJ1-5	ASSFKEGSPQH
9	TRBV5-8	TRBJ1-1	AQQRWDSAF
10	TRBV6-1	TRBJ1-4	ASSEWQGKLF
11	TRBV6-5	TRBJ1-3	ASSRVLGNTIY
13	TRBV6-5	TRBJ1-5	ASRRDPGQSFPQH